The 8 T cell receptor beta chains below come from one sample, sequenced in a study of blood T cell repertoires in COVID-19. Clones were read by immunoSEQ multiplex PCR, and TCRdb kept only the in-frame ones, dropping some. In the table there are 120,000 or so clones, around 80% of which are singletons. Material: peripheral blood. These TCRs come from a man older than 75 with active or convalescent COVID-19.

This clone was picked up one time. The chain has TRBV6-5 and TRBJ1-2, with 8 bases identical to TRBD1. The CDR3 extends over 12 amino acids. Germline V gene data show CDR1 as MNHEY and CDR2 as SVGAGI. V was clipped by 6 bases and J by 3 bases; unmatched bases: 0. The CDR3 coding sequence is TGTGCCAGCAGGGACAGGGACTATGGCTACACCTTC. This encodes CASRDRDYGYTF.

This clone was detected only a few times. The chain links TRBV18 to TRBJ2-3, with D possibly matching TRBD2 (5 bases). V was cut by 3 bases and J by 1 base, with 11 bases left in between. The CDR3 spans 15 residues. Germline loops: CDR1 KGHSH, CDR2 LQKENI. CDR3 sequence reads: CASSPGVSGTDTQYF. For the CDR3, the DNA is TGTGCCAGCTCACCCGGGGTGTCGGGCACAGATACGCAGTATTTT.

This chain uses TRBV4-1 with TRBJ1-4; perhaps TRBD1 as D (5 bases). The CDR3 covers 19 residues. From germline, CDR1 is MGHRA and CDR2 YSYEKL. V was trimmed by 5 bases and J by 0 bases, leaving 22 bases between them. CDR3 DNA sequence: TGCGCCAGCAGCTTAGGTTCCCAGGGCCTCCTTGCAACTAATGAAAAACTGTTTTTT. Its translation: CASSLGSQGLLATNEKLFF.

The chain joins TRBV28 to TRBJ1-1; TRBD1 agrees at 7 bases. The CDR3 has 15 amino acids. With 6 bases clipped from V and 9 bases from J, the junction kept 16 bases outside the gene matches. CDR1 MDHEN and CDR2 SYDVKM come from the germline V gene. The CDR3 nucleotides read TGTGCCAGCAGATCAGGGGGTACAGGGAAGGCGAAAGCTTTCTTT. This sequence encodes CASRSGGTGKAKAFF.

The chain couples TRBV27 to TRBJ1-2, with 7 bases aligning to TRBD1. Trimming cost V 10 bases and J 2 bases; bases outside gene matches: 10. Germline-derived CDR1 and CDR2 are MNHEY and SMNVEV (reference sequence). The CDR3 is 14 residues long. The CDR3 DNA follows: TGTGCCACCACGAGAAAGACAGGGAACTATGGCTACACCTTC. It translates to CATTRKTGNYGYTF.

CDR3 region: CASRGGSYEQYF. The CDR3 DNA is TGTGCCAGCAGGGGAGGGTCCTACGAGCAGTACTTC. The chain couples TRBV27 to TRBJ2-7; 7 nucleotides match TRBD2. V shed 6 bases, J shed 1 base, and the junction held 0 bases outside the gene matches. Germline V gene lookup returns CDR1 MNHEY and CDR2 SMNVEV (reference sequence). The CDR3 length is 12 residues.

The chain employs TRBV5-4 and TRBJ1-2, with D possibly matching TRBD1 (6 bases). In germline, CDR1 is SGHNT, CDR2 YYREEE (reference sequence). V gave up 5 bases and J gave up 7 bases, with 18 bases separating them. The CDR3 sequence is 14 residues long. CDR3 bases: TGTGCCAGCAGGCTTATACAGGGAGTATCTGGCTACACCTTC. This encodes CASRLIQGVSGYTF.

The chain has TRBV10-3 and TRBJ1-1; a weak D match, TRBD1 (6 bases). V lost 4 bases, J lost 5 bases, and 17 bases lay in between. CDR3 length: 15 residues. Germline-derived CDR1 and CDR2 are ENHRY and SYGVKD. CDR3 nucleotides: TGTGCCATCAGTGGGGTTGCGGGGGGCGCGACTGAAGCTTTCTTT. This translates into CAISGVAGGATEAFF.